Listed here are 12 T cell receptor beta chains from one sample, sequenced in a study of T cells in Graves' hyperthyroidism and ophthalmopathy. The TCR beta CDR3 regions underwent amplification using RNA transcripts as the source. The study used the HTBI primer set for a first-round RT-PCR of the TCR CDR3. Each CDR3 protein is one row after TCRdb ran MiXCR on the multiplex PCR reads. The table records approximately 630,000 distinct CDR3 sequences, around 15% of them present only once. Sequenced input: blood. The receptors derive from a woman aged 30 to 39 with Graves' hyperthyroidism.

This clonotype was seen ten or more times. The chain links TRBV6-1 to TRBJ2-5; D is perhaps TRBD1 (6 bases). The V end lost 6 bases, the J end lost 4 bases, and 15 bases lay between the germline ends. This CDR3 has 14 amino acids. Germline CDR1 MNHNS, CDR2 SASEGT. This CDR3 reads CASSPRWGRETQYF. The CDR3 coding sequence is TGTGCCAGCAGCCCCCGTTGGGGGCGAGAGACCCAGTACTTC.

This clonotype was recorded many times. V is TRBV20-1 and J is TRBJ2-3; perhaps D is TRBD1 or TRBD2 (5 bases each). The V and J ends lost 4 bases and 2 bases respectively, with 19 bases between them. The CDR3 loop spans 16 amino acids. Germline CDR1 reads DFQATT; CDR2 reads SNEGSKA (reference sequence). CDR3 DNA sequence: TGCAGTGCTACCCACCGGGACGGCGGTAACACAGATACGCAGTATTTT. Amino acid sequence: CSATHRDGGNTDTQYF.

This clonotype was detected ten times or more. The V gene is TRBV7-8, the J gene TRBJ2-2, with D hard to call. This CDR3 contains 15 residues. Germline V gene lookup returns CDR1 SGHVS and CDR2 FQNEAQ. Trimming took off 5 bases at V and 2 bases at J, with 12 bases between the two ends. The CDR3 loop is CASSDRVANTGELFF. Here the CDR3 DNA reads TGTGCCAGCAGCGACCGGGTCGCCAACACCGGGGAGCTGTTTTTT.

This clonotype was observed a few times. The chain carries TRBV6-5 and TRBJ2-2; D is undetermined. Germline-derived CDR1 and CDR2 are MNHEY and SVGAGI. The CDR3 sequence is 13 residues long. Trimming took off 2 bases at V and 6 bases at J, with 7 bases between the two ends. CDR3 sequence reads: CASSYVVAGELFF. As DNA, the CDR3 is TGTGCCAGCAGTTACGTAGTGGCCGGGGAGCTGTTTTTT.

This clonotype was seen many times. The V and J genes are TRBV2 and TRBJ2-7, with 7 nucleotides matching TRBD2. CDR1 and CDR2 (germline): SNHLY, FYNNEI. This CDR3 is built from 17 residues. Trimming at V came to 1 base and at J to 2 bases, leaving 11 bases not matched to a gene. The CDR3 loop is CASSEGPRTSLTYEQYF. The CDR3 DNA follows: TGTGCCAGCAGTGAAGGGCCGAGGACTAGTTTGACCTACGAGCAGTACTTC. Full variable domain (missing parts from reference TRBV2 and TRBJ2-7): EPEVTQTPSHQVTQMGQEVILRCVPISNHLYFYWYRQILGQKVEFLVSFYNNEISEKSEIFDDQFSVERPDGSNFTLKIRSTKLEDSAMYFCASSEGPRTSLTYEQYFGPGTRLTVT.

Many counts were recorded for this clonotype. The chain carries TRBV12-3 or TRBV12-4 and TRBJ2-7; D is unresolved. CDR3 size: 14 residues. Trimming cost V 0 bases and J 2 bases, with 8 bases left between them. CDR3 loop: CASSLAGRTYEQYF. For the CDR3, the DNA is TGTGCCAGCAGTTTAGCGGGCCGGACCTACGAGCAGTACTTC.

This clonotype has ten or more counts. The J gene is TRBJ2-1, the V gene TRBV3-1, with 7 bases that match TRBD1. Trimming at V came to 2 bases and at J to 10 bases, leaving 5 bases not matched to a gene. Germline CDR1 reads LGHDT; CDR2 reads YNNKEL (reference sequence). The CDR3 has 13 amino acids. The CDR3 coding sequence is TGTGCCAGCAGCCAAAACAGGGGTTACGAGCAGTTCTTC. Residues: CASSQNRGYEQFF.

There are many counts of this clonotype. The genes are TRBV28 and TRBJ2-4; TRBD2 agrees at 11 bases. V lost 5 bases, J lost 8 bases, and 5 bases stayed unmatched. From germline, CDR1 is MDHEN and CDR2 SYDVKM. This CDR3 comprises 14 residues. The CDR3 DNA is TGTGCCAGCAGTCGGTCGACTAGCGGGGACATTCAGTACTTC. It is translated as CASSRSTSGDIQYF.

The chain carries TRBV7-9 and TRBJ2-7; D unresolved. The CDR3 has 14 residues. Germline loops: CDR1 SEHNR, CDR2 FQNEAQ (reference sequence). Trimming removed 4 bases from V and 2 bases from J, with 12 bases in between. The CDR3 here is CASSSEINPYEQYF. Here the CDR3 DNA reads TGTGCCAGCAGCTCCGAAATTAACCCCTACGAGCAGTACTTC.

The rearrangement uses TRBV2 and TRBJ2-3, with 8 bases that match TRBD2. V lost 9 bases and J lost 5; bases outside the gene matches: 10. Germline V gene sequence: CDR1 SNHLY, CDR2 FYNNEI. The CDR3 totals 14 residues. The CDR3 DNA follows: TGTGCCAGAGGGACCGGGACTAGGGTAGATACGCAGTATTTT. Amino acid sequence: CARGTGTRVDTQYF.

The chain links TRBV20-1 to TRBJ1-5; the D gene is possibly TRBD1 (5 bases). Germline CDR1 is DFQATT and CDR2 is SNEGSKA (reference sequence). The CDR3 contains 16 residues. V shed 3 bases and J shed 3 bases, with 18 bases lying between them. The CDR3 loop reads CSASPAGGTHNQPQHF. DNA of the CDR3: TGCAGTGCTAGTCCGGCTGGGGGGACCCACAATCAGCCCCAGCATTTT.

This rearrangement joins TRBV4-1 to TRBJ1-4; TRBD1 agrees at 7 bases. The CDR3 loop spans 15 amino acids. CDR1 and CDR2 (germline): MGHRA, YSYEKL. With V trimmed by 3 bases and J by 4 bases, 5 bases remained unmatched. For the CDR3, the DNA is TGCGCCAGCAGCCAGCCGGGACAGCTTAATGAAAAACTGTTTTTT. The encoded protein is CASSQPGQLNEKLFF.